This T cell receptor beta chain stems from a study of blood T cell repertoires in COVID-19. Study-level background: The United States, Italy and Spain provided the acute and convalescent COVID-19 samples. Sample material is recorded as cDNA or gDNA derived from T cells, B-cell-depleted T cells, or PBMCs.

Produced via immunoSEQ multiplex PCR; TCRdb's table is partial and in-frame only. The table records 140,000 or so clones, about 82% of them present only once. Among Cohort 3 donors, those recovered had two negative PCRs, clearance, or symptom resolution. Germline-derived CDR1 and CDR2 are SNHLY and FYNNEI. This CDR3 spans 13 amino acids. V was shortened by 2 bases and J by 9 bases, with 11 bases between the two germline ends. The origin of this receptor is a middle-aged woman who had recovered from COVID-19. The chain has TRBV2 and TRBJ2-1; no clear D gene. The source material was PBMCs or T cells enriched from blood (not recorded which). The CDR3 bases are TGTGCCAGCAGTGAAACGAAGCGAGGTGAGCAGTTCTTC. Translated, it gives CASSETKRGEQFF.